Sequencing of this T cell receptor beta chain was carried out in a study of blood T cell repertoires in COVID-19. About the study: The origin of the acute and convalescent COVID-19 samples was the United States, Italy and Spain.

Trimming stripped 1 base from V and 2 bases from J, with 8 bases between. There are 14 residues in the CDR3. Germline V gene data show CDR1 as MGHRA and CDR2 as YSYEKL. Authors' methods: Using reference gene primer amplification, nucleated cell counts were estimated. This table comes from immunoSEQ multiplex PCR, and its TCRdb copy is limited to in-frame clones, with some not included. Clonal size and the V and J genes are those of that table, whereas D and trimming came from the DNA. Of around 140,000 clones in the sample, about 80% were seen once. This clone was observed a few times. This receptor was identified in a man aged 45-65 years with acute or convalescent COVID-19. The chain carries TRBV4-1 and TRBJ1-2, with D possibly matching TRBD1 (6 bases). Sequencing input: peripheral blood. DNA for the CDR3: TGCGCCAGCAGCCAAGCCGGGACAAACTATGGCTACACCTTC. It translates to CASSQAGTNYGYTF.